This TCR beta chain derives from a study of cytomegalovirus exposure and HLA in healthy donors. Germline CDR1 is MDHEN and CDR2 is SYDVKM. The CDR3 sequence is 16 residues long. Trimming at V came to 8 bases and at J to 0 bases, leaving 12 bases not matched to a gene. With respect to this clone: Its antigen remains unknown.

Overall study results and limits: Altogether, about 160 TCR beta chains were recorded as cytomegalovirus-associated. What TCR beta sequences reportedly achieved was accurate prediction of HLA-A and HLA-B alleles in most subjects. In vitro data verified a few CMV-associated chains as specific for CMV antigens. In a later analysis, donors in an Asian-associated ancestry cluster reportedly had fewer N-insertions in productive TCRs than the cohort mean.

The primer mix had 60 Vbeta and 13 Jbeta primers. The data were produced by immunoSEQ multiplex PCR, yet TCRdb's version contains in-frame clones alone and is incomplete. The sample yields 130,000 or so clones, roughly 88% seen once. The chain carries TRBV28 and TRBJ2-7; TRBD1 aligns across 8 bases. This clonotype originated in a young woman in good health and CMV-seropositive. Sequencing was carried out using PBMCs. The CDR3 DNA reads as TGTGCCAGCCATACACCCCGGGACAGGCACTCCTACGAGCAGTACTTC. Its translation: CASHTPRDRHSYEQYF.